The 19 T cell receptor beta chains below were found in one sample sequenced in a study of post-analysis software for immune sequencing data. The study's findings and limits: About 5 TRBV segments (TRBV5-6, TRBV5-1 and TRBV20-1 among them) occurred more frequently in patients than in controls.

Their recognized antigens are unknown. Each TCR beta cDNA library carried unique molecular identifiers. TCRdb reprocessed the PCR reads via MiXCR and lists one record per CDR3 protein. The table lists 750,000 to 950,000 distinct CDR3 sequences, 46% of them singletons. The sample comprised blood. All receptors come from a girl aged 10 to 17 with multiple sclerosis.

This chain links TRBV6-1 with TRBJ2-1, with 12 positions matching TRBD2. With 8 bases clipped from V and 3 bases from J, the junction kept 14 bases outside the gene matches. CDR1 MNHNS and CDR2 SASEGT come from the germline V gene. The CDR3 extends over 18 amino acids. The CDR3 loop is CASSHTLAGGGVYNEQFF. The CDR3 nucleotides are TGTGCCAGCTCCCACACCCTAGCGGGAGGGGGAGTCTACAATGAGCAGTTCTTC.

This clonotype has a handful of counts. The rearrangement links TRBV20-1 to TRBJ2-1; D gene unclear. The CDR3 is 14 residues long. Trimming cost V 1 base and J 1 base, with 8 bases left between them. Germline CDR1 reads DFQATT; CDR2 reads SNEGSKA (reference sequence). The CDR3: CSARAFRSYNEQFF. CDR3 DNA: TGCAGTGCTAGAGCCTTTCGATCCTACAATGAGCAGTTCTTC.

The chain links TRBV11-1 to TRBJ1-1; maybe TRBD1 (5 bases). The CDR3 spans 15 residues. Trimming removed 3 bases at V and 3 bases at J, with 14 bases between. Germline lookup yields CDR1 SGHAT and CDR2 FQDESV (reference sequence). The CDR3 sequence: CASSLWGEVDTEAFF. CDR3 DNA sequence: TGTGCCAGCAGCTTGTGGGGCGAGGTGGACACTGAAGCTTTCTTT. The full variable domain, with the rest looked up from reference TRBV11-1 and TRBJ1-1, is EAEVAQSPRYKITEKSQAVAFWCDPISGHATLYWYRQILGQGPELLVQFQDESVVDDSQLPKDRFSAERLKGVDSTLKIQPAELGDSAMYLCASSLWGEVDTEAFFGQGTRLTVV.

This clonotype was recorded a few times. The chain combines TRBV20-1 with TRBJ1-6, with 8 bases that match TRBD1. Losses at the gene ends were 4 bases for V and 10 bases for J; bases not matched to a gene: 9. Germline lookup yields CDR1 DFQATT and CDR2 SNEGSKA (reference sequence). The CDR3 has 14 amino acids. CDR3 amino acids: CSAKDREVRSPLHF. Here the CDR3 DNA reads TGCAGTGCTAAGGACAGGGAAGTACGGTCACCCCTCCACTTT.

The chain links TRBV7-8 to TRBJ2-7; the D gene is possibly TRBD2 (6 bases). V lost 3 bases to trimming and J lost 1 base, with 10 bases between them. From germline, CDR1 is SGHVS and CDR2 FQNEAQ. The CDR3 loop spans 14 amino acids. The CDR3: CASSLEGLSYEQYF. DNA of the CDR3: TGTGCCAGCAGCTTGGAGGGTCTTTCCTACGAGCAGTACTTC.

As for this clonotype: Germline and junction disagree at one end, which may indicate a read error. The CDR3 sequence is CVSSLDGFLDEQFF. CDR3 sequence (DNA): TGCGTCAGCAGCTTGGACGGGTTTCTGGATGAGCAGTTCTTC. This sequence joins TRBV5-1 and TRBJ2-1; D ambiguous. This CDR3 comprises 14 residues. Germline CDR1 and CDR2: SGHRS and YFSETQ.

This clonotype is a singleton in its sample. The chain employs TRBV27 and TRBJ2-3; 7 bases agree with TRBD2. The CDR3 totals 17 residues. J gave up 4 bases and V 6 bases, and 16 bases lay outside the gene matches. Looked up from germline, CDR1 is MNHEY and CDR2 is SMNVEV (reference sequence). CDR3 coding DNA: TGTGCCAGCAGGAGAGTTCGATTAGTGGGAGGGCCAGATACGCAGTATTTT. This gives the protein CASRRVRLVGGPDTQYF.

This clonotype was seen more than once but under ten times. This CDR3 reads CSARPLADNEQYF. In DNA, the CDR3 is TGCAGTGCTAGGCCACTAGCGGACAATGAGCAGTACTTC. J is TRBJ2-4 and V is TRBV20-1; the match to TRBD2 covers 8 bases. Germline CDR1 DFQATT, CDR2 SNEGSKA (reference sequence). V trimming: 3 bases; J trimming: 13 bases; junction bases outside the gene matches: 11. CDR3 size: 13 residues.

This clonotype has more than one count but fewer than ten. The chain combines TRBV6-6 with TRBJ2-5, with a tentative D call TRBD1 (6 bases). Germline loops: CDR1 MNHNY, CDR2 SVGAGI (reference sequence). Trimming shortened V by 11 bases and J by 3 bases, and 19 bases separated the two germline ends. CDR3 length equals 14 residues. CDR3: CAAVSGQRKETQYF. CDR3 DNA sequence: TGTGCCGCCGTCAGCGGACAGCGTAAAGAGACCCAGTACTTC.

The chain employs TRBV20-1 and TRBJ2-2; 7 positions match TRBD1. With 3 bases clipped from V and 5 bases from J, the junction kept 12 bases outside the gene matches. This CDR3 is 16 amino acids long. CDR1 is DFQATT and CDR2 is SNEGSKA in the germline V gene (reference sequence). Here the CDR3 DNA reads TGCAGTGCTAGCTCCAGGGGGTTTCTCGGAACCGGGGAGCTGTTTTTT. Translation gives CSASSRGFLGTGELFF.

The chain combines TRBV27 with TRBJ1-3; TRBD1 is a possible D gene (6 bases). The germline V and J ends were trimmed by 7 bases and 4 bases, with 11 bases remaining between them. The length of the CDR3 is 13 residues. CDR1 and CDR2 (germline): MNHEY, SMNVEV (reference sequence). The CDR3 is CASKGVGGNTIYF. The CDR3 region has the DNA TGTGCCAGCAAGGGGGTCGGGGGAAACACCATATATTTT.

The genes are TRBV6-1 and TRBJ1-6; 7 nucleotides line up with TRBD1. The CDR3 has 14 residues. The germline V gene encodes CDR1 MNHNS and CDR2 SASEGT. J was trimmed by 10 bases and V by 8 bases; bases with no gene match: 11. The CDR3 here is CASDRDHFQSPLHF. The CDR3 DNA reads TGTGCCAGCGACAGGGACCACTTCCAATCACCCCTCCACTTT.

The chain uses TRBV28 and TRBJ2-3; D may match TRBD1 or TRBD2 (5 bases each). The CDR3 is 16 residues long. V lost 1 base to trimming and J lost 6 bases, with 17 bases between them. Germline V CDR1 and CDR2: MDHEN, SYDVKM. The CDR3, as DNA: TGTGCCAGCAGTTTATCCGGGACCACCAACGGGGATACGCAGTATTTT. Protein product: CASSLSGTTNGDTQYF.

V and J are TRBV20-1 and TRBJ2-4; weak D call: TRBD2 (5 bases). From germline, CDR1 is DFQATT and CDR2 SNEGSKA (reference sequence). This CDR3 contains 13 residues. V lost 1 base, J lost 13 bases, and 17 bases lay in between. The chain's CDR3 is CSARAGLGYGQYF. CDR3 coding DNA: TGCAGTGCTAGAGCTGGACTGGGATACGGGCAGTACTTC.

The rearrangement uses TRBV20-1 and TRBJ2-7; tentatively, D is TRBD2 (6 bases). The assigned J gene may be wrong: the sequence end matches TRBJ2-5 better. Per germline, CDR1 DFQATT and CDR2 SNEGSKA (reference sequence). The CDR3 length is 13 residues. CDR3 nucleotide sequence: TGCAGTGCTCCCACGGGAGATAGCGAGACCCAGTACTTC. Translated, it gives CSAPTGDSETQYF.

The J gene is TRBJ1-4, the V gene TRBV15; D might be TRBD1 (6 bases). The germline V gene has CDR1 LNHNV and CDR2 YYDKDF (reference sequence). The length of the CDR3 is 15 residues. The V end was cut by 6 bases, the J end by 4 bases, with 15 bases between. CDR3 loop: CATSESGGRNEKLFF. DNA of the CDR3: TGTGCCACCAGTGAGAGCGGGGGCCGTAATGAAAAACTGTTTTTT. The entire variable domain, with the rest obtained from reference TRBV15 and TRBJ1-4, is as follows: DAMVIQNPRYQVTQFGKPVTLSCSQTLNHNVMYWYQQKSSQAPKLLFHYYDKDFNNEADTPDNFQSRRPNTSFCFLDIRSPGLGDTAMYLCATSESGGRNEKLFFGSGTQLSVL.

This clonotype was seen a handful of times. The chain uses TRBV29-1 and TRBJ1-1; D not resolved. This CDR3 has 11 amino acids. Trimming left V 4 bases short and J 4 bases short, with 7 bases between. Germline CDR1 reads SQVTM; CDR2 reads ANQGSEA. For the CDR3, the DNA is TGCAGCGTTGCCCACGTCACTGAAGCTTTCTTT. Its translation is CSVAHVTEAFF. Combining the CDR3 with reference TRBV29-1 and TRBJ1-1 gives the whole variable domain SAVISQKPSRDICQRGTSLTIQCQVDSQVTMMFWYRQQPGQSLTLIATANQGSEATYESGFVIDKFPISRPNLTFSTLTVSNMSPEDSSIYLCSVAHVTEAFFGQGTRLTVV.

The chain carries TRBV12-3 or TRBV12-4 and TRBJ2-7, with 7 bases identical to TRBD2. The CDR3 runs to 14 residues. The junction had 8 bases not matched to a gene; V was cut back by 5 bases and J by 4 bases. CDR3 in DNA: TGTGCCAGCAGTCTATACTTGGGGGGGTACGAGCAGTACTTC. It specifies CASSLYLGGYEQYF.

Regarding this clonotype: A junction boundary mismatches the germline segment, possibly from a read error. The V and J genes are TRBV27 and TRBJ1-2; perhaps TRBD1 as D (6 bases). The CDR3 covers 16 residues. Germline V CDR1 and CDR2: MNHEY, SMNVEV (reference sequence). DNA for the CDR3: TGTGTCAGCAGTCCTGACTGGGAGGGGGGGAACTATGGCTACACCTTC. This sequence encodes CVSSPDWEGGNYGYTF.